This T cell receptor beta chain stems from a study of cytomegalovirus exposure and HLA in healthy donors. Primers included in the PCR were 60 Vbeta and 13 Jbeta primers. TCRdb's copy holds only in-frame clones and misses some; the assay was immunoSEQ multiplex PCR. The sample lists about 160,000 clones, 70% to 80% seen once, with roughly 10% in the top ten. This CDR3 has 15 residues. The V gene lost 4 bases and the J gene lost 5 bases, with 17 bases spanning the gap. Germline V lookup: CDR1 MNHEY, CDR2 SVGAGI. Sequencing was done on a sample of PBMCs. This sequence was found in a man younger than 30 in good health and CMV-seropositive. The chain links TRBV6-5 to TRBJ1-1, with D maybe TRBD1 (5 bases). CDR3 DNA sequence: TGTGCCAGCAGTTCTCCGCCGCAAGGGGAAACTGAAGCTTTCTTT. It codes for CASSSPPQGETEAFF.